The 32 T cell receptor beta chains in this list originate from one sample, sequenced in a study of monozygotic twins with inflammatory bowel disease. TCRdb reanalyzed the 5' RACE reads, giving one entry per CDR3 protein sequence and no DNA. This repertoire includes more than 300,000 distinct CDR3 sequences. The sequenced sample was blood. These receptor sequences come from a human donor with ulcerative colitis or Crohn's disease, or a healthy co-twin of an affected twin (not recorded which).

The chain carries TRBV19 and TRBJ1-5; TCRdb indicates TRBD1, and absent DNA this call remains unverified. CDR1 LNHDA and CDR2 SQIVND come from the germline V gene (reference sequence). The CDR3 length is 15 residues. The CDR3 here is CASLPVGQGNQPQHF.

This chain connects TRBV20-1 to TRBJ2-7. Germline assignment: CDR1 DFQATT and CDR2 SNEGSKA (reference sequence). The CDR3 length is 15 residues. The chain's CDR3 is CSARDPPGRASEQYF.

V gene TRBV6-2 or TRBV6-3 combines with J gene TRBJ2-7. The germline V gene encodes CDR1 MNHEY and CDR2 SVGEGT. The CDR3 is 14 residues long. The CDR3 sequence: CASSKLRGVYEQYF.

This chain connects TRBV5-1 to TRBJ2-1. The germline gives CDR1 SGHRS, CDR2 YFSETQ. There are 14 residues in the CDR3. CDR3 sequence reads: CASQTGPMYNEQFF. Complete variable domain (other parts from reference TRBV5-1 and TRBJ2-1): KAGVTQTPRYLIKTRGQQVTLSCSPISGHRSVSWYQQTPGQGLQFLFEYFSETQRNKGNFPGRFSGRQFSNSRSEMNVSTLELGDSALYLCASQTGPMYNEQFFGPGTRLTVL.

CDR3 sequence reads: CASSPHPGGLGQPQHF. The chain is built from TRBV7-8 and TRBJ1-5; TCRdb reports TRBD1, a call that lacks DNA to check it against. Germline assignment: CDR1 SGHVS and CDR2 FQNEAQ. This CDR3 spans 16 amino acids.

The chain carries TRBV7-9 and TRBJ1-1. The CDR3 totals 11 residues. The germline CDR1 and CDR2 sequences are SEHNR and FQNEAQ (reference sequence). CDR3 protein: CASSWTYEAFF.

The chain is built from TRBV2 and TRBJ1-1; TCRdb lists TRBD1, though no DNA is available to test this call. The CDR3 totals 14 residues. The germline V gene has CDR1 SNHLY and CDR2 FYNNEI. The CDR3 loop reads CASSKLRQGDEAFF.

The chain is built from TRBV6-5 and TRBJ2-6. The length of the CDR3 is 16 residues. CDR1 MNHEY and CDR2 SVGAGI come from the germline V gene. The CDR3 sequence: CASSYSLQAGANVLTF.

This chain joins TRBV5-6 and TRBJ2-2; there is no DNA to check the TCRdb D call of TRBD1. Germline V gene sequence: CDR1 SGHDT, CDR2 YYEEEE. The CDR3 spans 15 residues. CDR3: CASSILGGLTGELFF.

This chain joins TRBV12-3 or TRBV12-4 and TRBJ2-3; TCRdb selects TRBD1, and the lack of DNA leaves this call unchecked. The CDR3 runs 15 residues. The CDR3 region is CASTPLVRMTDTQYF.

The V gene is TRBV20-1, the J gene TRBJ1-5; the D call from TCRdb, TRBD1, cannot be confirmed without DNA. CDR3 length equals 15 residues. CDR1 is DFQATT, CDR2 SNEGSKA, per germline (reference sequence). This CDR3 is CSATMGATRFQPQHF.

The gene calls are TRBV6-1 and TRBJ1-1; without DNA, the TCRdb call of TRBD1 cannot be checked. The CDR3 covers 15 residues. Germline lookup yields CDR1 MNHNS and CDR2 SASEGT. The CDR3: CASSRQGVGSTEAFF.

The chain carries TRBV5-1 and TRBJ2-3; the D call of TRBD1 rests on TCRdb alone, since no DNA is present to check it. The CDR3 sequence is 16 residues long. Germline CDR1 and CDR2: SGHRS and YFSETQ. CDR3 sequence: CASSGTGRGSTDTQYF.

The chain uses TRBV12-3 or TRBV12-4 and TRBJ2-7; checking the TCRdb D call of TRBD2 is not possible without DNA. This CDR3 spans 13 amino acids. CDR3: CASSLQAPYEQYF.

V gene TRBV19 combines with J gene TRBJ2-2; TCRdb's D call, TRBD1, is unchecked because there is no DNA. The length of the CDR3 is 15 residues. The V gene's germline CDR1 is LNHDA and CDR2 SQIVND (reference sequence). Here the CDR3 reads CATRYGTLNTGELFF.

The J gene is TRBJ2-3, the V gene TRBV9; TCRdb's assignment of TRBD1 cannot be checked, as there is no DNA. The length of the CDR3 is 15 residues. Germline CDR1 reads SGDLS; CDR2 reads YYNGEE. The CDR3 loop is CASSVAGGYTDTQYF. The variable domain in full, with the rest retrieved from reference TRBV9 and TRBJ2-3, is DSGVTQTPKHLITATGQRVTLRCSPRSGDLSVYWYQQSLDQGLQFLIQYYNGEERAKGNILERFSAQQFPDLHSELNLSSLELGDSALYFCASSVAGGYTDTQYFGPGTRLTVL.

CDR3 sequence reads: CASSEALLSAYGYTF. This sequence joins TRBV6-1 and TRBJ1-2; TCRdb outputs TRBD1, but without DNA this stays unchecked. The CDR3 is 15 amino acids. Per the germline V gene, CDR1 is MNHNS and CDR2 is SASEGT.

The gene calls are TRBV29-1 and TRBJ2-3; absent DNA, TCRdb's TRBD1 call cannot be checked. The CDR3 consists of 15 residues. The germline V gene has CDR1 SQVTM and CDR2 ANQGSEA. The CDR3: CSVGNRDRGADTQYF.

This chain connects TRBV24-1 to TRBJ2-7; TCRdb picks TRBD1, but there is no DNA to check that call. Germline loops: CDR1 KGHDR, CDR2 SFDVKD. The CDR3 extends over 15 amino acids. CDR3 region: CATSDPGTGSYEQYF.

The gene calls are TRBV6-5 and TRBJ2-3. The CDR3 totals 15 residues. The germline CDR1 and CDR2 sequences are MNHEY and SVGAGI. The CDR3 here is CASSYSTMIADTQYF.

The V call is TRBV28, the J call TRBJ2-3; TCRdb gives TRBD2 as the D gene, but with no DNA this cannot be confirmed. The CDR3 has 14 residues. Germline CDR1 is MDHEN and CDR2 is SYDVKM. CDR3 residues: CASGTSGTTDTQYF.

This chain uses TRBV10-3 with TRBJ1-5; TCRdb calls TRBD1, which cannot be checked without DNA. The CDR3 has 15 amino acids. CDR1 and CDR2 from the germline V gene are ENHRY and SYGVKD. CDR3 sequence: CAISEKGSNNQSQHF.

This chain connects TRBV4-3 to TRBJ2-3; there is no DNA to check the TCRdb D call of TRBD1. This CDR3 region has 15 residues. Germline CDR1 is LGHNA and CDR2 is YSLEER. The CDR3 sequence: CASSQGTGFADTQYF.

The rearrangement joins TRBV20-1 to TRBJ2-1; the TRBD2 assignment by TCRdb is unverifiable without DNA. CDR3 size: 13 residues. Germline V gene data show CDR1 as DFQATT and CDR2 as SNEGSKA (reference sequence). CDR3 sequence: CSARAGGRNEQFF.

The chain is built from TRBV5-1 and TRBJ2-4; checking the TCRdb D call of TRBD2 is not possible without DNA. CDR1 and CDR2 (germline): SGHRS, YFSETQ. The CDR3 is made up of 17 amino acids. The CDR3 here is CASSLGGGDSAKNIQYF.

The chain has TRBV19 and TRBJ1-5; TCRdb returns TRBD1, unconfirmable since there is no DNA. The CDR3 runs 15 residues. Germline V gene lookup returns CDR1 LNHDA and CDR2 SQIVND (reference sequence). The CDR3 protein is CASSITGVGNQPQHF.

The rearrangement uses TRBV7-2 and TRBJ2-3; without DNA, the TCRdb call of TRBD2 cannot be checked. This CDR3 is 16 amino acids long. In germline, CDR1 is SGHTA, CDR2 FQGNSA. This chain's CDR3 is CASSLGGLVFTDTQYF.

The J gene is TRBJ2-7, the V gene TRBV5-1; TCRdb's D call, TRBD1, is unchecked because there is no DNA. CDR1 and CDR2 from the germline V gene are SGHRS and YFSETQ. The CDR3 is 14 amino acids. CDR3 region: CASSLVGTVYEQYF.

The chain has TRBV7-2 and TRBJ2-1. Germline V gives CDR1 SGHTA, CDR2 FQGNSA. The CDR3 contains 15 residues. This CDR3 reads CASSTRTWSYNEQFF.

V is TRBV7-2 and J is TRBJ1-1; TCRdb's D call, TRBD1, is unchecked because there is no DNA. This CDR3 has 15 residues. Germline V CDR1 and CDR2: SGHTA, FQGNSA. The CDR3 loop is CASSTRQGGGSEAFF.

This chain connects TRBV11-2 to TRBJ2-2. CDR1 and CDR2 (germline): SGHAT, FQNNGV. This CDR3 contains 15 residues. The CDR3 sequence: CASSFDRTETGELFF.

The chain employs TRBV6-5 and TRBJ2-5; TCRdb calls TRBD1, which cannot be checked without DNA. Germline V gene data show CDR1 as MNHEY and CDR2 as SVGAGI. The CDR3 is 15 residues long. The CDR3 reads CASSYNGGWDETQYF.